This TCR beta chain was obtained from a study of CD8 T cells in ankylosing spondylitis. Using its own MiXCR run on the 5' RACE reads, TCRdb lists one record per CDR3 protein. The sample holds some 90,000 distinct CDR3 sequences; about 27% are singletons and the top ten take nearly 60%. Germline V lookup: CDR1 SEHNR, CDR2 FQNEAQ (reference sequence). This CDR3 comprises 14 residues. V was trimmed by 6 bases and J by 8 bases, leaving 17 bases between them. Regarding this clonotype: Its antigen is unknown.

Whole-study findings and limits: Ankylosing spondylitis blood appeared to carry a characteristic TCR beta motif of roughly eight highly homologous variants.

This chain connects TRBV7-9 to TRBJ2-1; D perhaps matches TRBD2 (5 bases). The clonotype was recovered from a male donor with ankylosing spondylitis or in good health (not recorded which). Sequenced material: blood, either unsorted or a sorted T cell fraction (not recorded which). The CDR3 DNA reads as TGTGCCAGCAGTAAAGGGCTAGCCGGTGATGAGCAGTTCTTC. Its protein product is CASSKGLAGDEQFF.